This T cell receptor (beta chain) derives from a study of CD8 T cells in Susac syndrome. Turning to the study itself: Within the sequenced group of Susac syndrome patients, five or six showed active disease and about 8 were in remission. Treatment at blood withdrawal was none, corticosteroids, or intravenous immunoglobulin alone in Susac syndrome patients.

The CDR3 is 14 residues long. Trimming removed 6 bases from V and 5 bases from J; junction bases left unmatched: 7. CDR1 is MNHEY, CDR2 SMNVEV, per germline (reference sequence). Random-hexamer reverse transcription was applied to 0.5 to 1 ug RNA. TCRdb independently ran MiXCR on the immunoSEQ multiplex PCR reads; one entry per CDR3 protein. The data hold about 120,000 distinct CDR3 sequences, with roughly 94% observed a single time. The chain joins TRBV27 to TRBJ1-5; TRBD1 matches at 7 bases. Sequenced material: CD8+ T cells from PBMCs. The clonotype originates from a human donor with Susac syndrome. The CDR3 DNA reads TGTGCCAGCAGATTAGACAGGGCTCATCAGCCCCAGCATTTT. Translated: CASRLDRAHQPQHF.